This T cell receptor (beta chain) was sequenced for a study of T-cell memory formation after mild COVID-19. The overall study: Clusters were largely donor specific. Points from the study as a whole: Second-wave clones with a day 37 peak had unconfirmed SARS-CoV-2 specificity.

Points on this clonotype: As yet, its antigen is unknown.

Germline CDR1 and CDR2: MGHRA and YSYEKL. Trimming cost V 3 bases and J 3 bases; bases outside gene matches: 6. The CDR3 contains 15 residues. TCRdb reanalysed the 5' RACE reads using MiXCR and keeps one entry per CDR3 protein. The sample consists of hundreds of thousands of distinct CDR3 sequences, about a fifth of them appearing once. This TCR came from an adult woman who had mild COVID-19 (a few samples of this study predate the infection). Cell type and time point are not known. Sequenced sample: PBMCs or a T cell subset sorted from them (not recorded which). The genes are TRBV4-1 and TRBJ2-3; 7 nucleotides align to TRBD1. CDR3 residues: CASSHPTGKTDTQYF. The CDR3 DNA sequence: TGCGCCAGCAGCCACCCGACAGGGAAAACAGATACGCAGTATTTT.